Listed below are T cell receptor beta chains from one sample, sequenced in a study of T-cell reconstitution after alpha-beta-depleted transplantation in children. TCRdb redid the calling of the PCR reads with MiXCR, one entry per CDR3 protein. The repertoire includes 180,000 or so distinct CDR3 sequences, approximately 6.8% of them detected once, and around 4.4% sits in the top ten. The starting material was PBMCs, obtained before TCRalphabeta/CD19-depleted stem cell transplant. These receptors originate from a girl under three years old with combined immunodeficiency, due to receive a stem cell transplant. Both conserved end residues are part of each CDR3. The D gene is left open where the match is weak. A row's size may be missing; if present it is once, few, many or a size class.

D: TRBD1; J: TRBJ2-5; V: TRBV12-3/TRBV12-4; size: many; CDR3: CASRTGEGTQYF; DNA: TGTGCCAGCAGAACAGGGGAAGGGACCCAGTACTTC
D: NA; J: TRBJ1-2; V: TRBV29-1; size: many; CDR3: CSVGQGANYGYTF; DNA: TGCAGCGTTGGGCAGGGAGCTAACTATGGCTACACCTTC
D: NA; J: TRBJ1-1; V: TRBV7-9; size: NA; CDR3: CASSPTGSAEAFF; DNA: TGTGCCAGCAGCCCAACAGGGAGTGCTGAAGCTTTCTTT
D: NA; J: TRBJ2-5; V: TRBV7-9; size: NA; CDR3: CASSLDERRETQYF; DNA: TGTGCCAGCAGCTTAGACGAGAGAAGGGAGACCCAGTACTTC
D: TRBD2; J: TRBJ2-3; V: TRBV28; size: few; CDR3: CATGGWREGLDTQYF; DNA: TGTGCCACCGGGGGGTGGCGGGAGGGCCTAGATACGCAGTATTTT
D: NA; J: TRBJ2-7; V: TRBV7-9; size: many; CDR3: CASTIIGRSEQYF; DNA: TGTGCCAGCACCATAATCGGACGGAGCGAGCAGTACTTC
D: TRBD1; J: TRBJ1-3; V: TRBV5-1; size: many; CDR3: CASSFGTVGNTIYF; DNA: TGCGCCAGCAGCTTCGGGACAGTCGGAAACACCATATATTTT
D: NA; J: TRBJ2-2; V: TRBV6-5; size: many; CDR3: CATRYGGSGELFF; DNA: TGTGCCACCAGATACGGGGGCTCCGGGGAGCTGTTTTTT
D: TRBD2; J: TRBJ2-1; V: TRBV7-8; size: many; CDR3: CASSLDTSGGSVKQFF; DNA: TGTGCCAGCAGCTTGGATACTAGCGGGGGGAGTGTGAAACAGTTCTTC
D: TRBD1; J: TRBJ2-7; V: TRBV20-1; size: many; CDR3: CSWGGQGTYEQYF; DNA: TGCTCCTGGGGCGGACAGGGGACCTACGAGCAGTACTTC
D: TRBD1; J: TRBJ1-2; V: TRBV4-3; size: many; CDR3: CASSPGTGELTFHYGYTF; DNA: TGCGCCAGCAGCCCTGGGACAGGGGAACTCACTTTCCACTATGGCTACACCTTC
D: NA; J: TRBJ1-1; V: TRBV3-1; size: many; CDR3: CASSQADRMNTEAFF; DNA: TGTGCCAGCAGCCAAGCAGATCGCATGAACACTGAAGCTTTCTTT
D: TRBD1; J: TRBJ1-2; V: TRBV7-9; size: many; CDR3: CASRGQGDYGYTF; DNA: TGTGCCAGCAGAGGGCAGGGGGACTATGGCTACACCTTC
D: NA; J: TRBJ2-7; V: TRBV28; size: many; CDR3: CASSLNPDSSFKPFSYEQYF; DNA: TGTGCCAGCAGTTTAAACCCCGACAGCTCGTTTAAACCTTTCTCCTACGAGCAGTACTTC
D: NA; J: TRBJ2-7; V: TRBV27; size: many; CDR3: CASSSYGSYEQYF; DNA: TGTGCCAGCAGTTCGTACGGATCCTACGAGCAGTACTTC
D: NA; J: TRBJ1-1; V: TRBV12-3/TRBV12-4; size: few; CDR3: CASSLFGGNTEAFF; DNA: TGTGCCAGCAGTTTATTTGGGGGGAACACTGAAGCTTTCTTT
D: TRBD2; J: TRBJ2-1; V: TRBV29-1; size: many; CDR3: CSVGEREHYNEQFF; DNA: TGCAGCGTTGGGGAGCGGGAGCACTACAATGAGCAGTTCTTC
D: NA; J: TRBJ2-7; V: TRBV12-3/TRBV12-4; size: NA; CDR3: CASSTGPYEQYF; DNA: TGTGCCAGCAGTACTGGTCCCTACGAGCAGTACTTC
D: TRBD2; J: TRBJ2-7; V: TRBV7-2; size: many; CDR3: CASSFSGGSYEQYF; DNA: TGTGCCAGCAGCTTCAGCGGGGGTTCCTACGAGCAGTACTTC
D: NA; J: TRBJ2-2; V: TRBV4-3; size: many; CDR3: CASSQPRRADSTGELFF; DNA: TGCGCCAGCAGCCAACCCCGAAGGGCCGATAGCACCGGGGAGCTGTTTTTT
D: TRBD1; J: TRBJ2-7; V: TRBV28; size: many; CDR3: CASRSGTGTYEQYF; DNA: TGTGCCAGCAGATCCGGGACAGGGACCTACGAGCAGTACTTC
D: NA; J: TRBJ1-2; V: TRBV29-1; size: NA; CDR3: CSVADSYYGYTF; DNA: TGCAGCGTTGCGGACAGCTACTATGGCTACACCTTC
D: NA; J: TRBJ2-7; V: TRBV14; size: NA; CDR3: CASSQDPDRPYEQYF; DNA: TGTGCCAGCAGCCAAGATCCCGACAGGCCCTACGAGCAGTACTTC
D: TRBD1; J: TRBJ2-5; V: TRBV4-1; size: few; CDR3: CASSQVFRDRGPETQYF; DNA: TGCGCCAGCAGCCAAGTTTTCCGGGACAGGGGGCCGGAGACCCAGTACTTC
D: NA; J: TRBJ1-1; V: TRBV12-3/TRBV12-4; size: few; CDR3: CASGFNQFDGQVTEAFF; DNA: TGTGCCAGCGGGTTTAACCAGTTTGATGGACAAGTCACTGAAGCTTTCTTT
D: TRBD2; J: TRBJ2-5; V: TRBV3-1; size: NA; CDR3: CTSSFQTSQGGAVVETQYF; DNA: TGTACCAGCAGTTTTCAGACTAGCCAGGGCGGTGCGGTGGTAGAGACCCAGTACTTC
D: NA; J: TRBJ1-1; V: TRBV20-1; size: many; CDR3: CSARDLRGNEAFF; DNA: TGCAGTGCTAGAGATCTACGCGGAAATGAAGCTTTCTTT
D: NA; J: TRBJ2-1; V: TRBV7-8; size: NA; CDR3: CASSPGRLYNEQFF; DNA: TGTGCCAGCAGCCCGGGACGTTTATACAATGAGCAGTTCTTC
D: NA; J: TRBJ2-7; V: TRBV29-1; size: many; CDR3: CSVESDRSYEQYF; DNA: TGCAGCGTTGAATCCGACAGAAGCTACGAGCAGTACTTC
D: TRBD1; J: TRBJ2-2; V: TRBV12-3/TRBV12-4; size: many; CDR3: CASSFLGQGEPGELFF; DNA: TGTGCCAGCAGTTTTTTAGGACAGGGGGAACCCGGGGAGCTGTTTTTT
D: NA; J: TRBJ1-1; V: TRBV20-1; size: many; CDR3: CSARDVGNRAFF; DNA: TGCAGTGCTAGGGACGTAGGGAATAGAGCTTTCTTT
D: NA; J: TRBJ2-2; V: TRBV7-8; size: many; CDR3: CAINREVGTGELFF; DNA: TGTGCCATAAACAGGGAAGTGGGCACCGGGGAGCTGTTTTTT
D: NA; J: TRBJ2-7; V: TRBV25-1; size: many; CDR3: CASSETVYDEQYF; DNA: TGTGCCAGCAGTGAGACAGTCTACGACGAGCAGTACTTC
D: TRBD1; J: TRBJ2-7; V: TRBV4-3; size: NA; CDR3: CASSHSGTGSYEQYF; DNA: TGCGCCAGCAGCCATTCCGGGACAGGTTCCTACGAGCAGTACTTC
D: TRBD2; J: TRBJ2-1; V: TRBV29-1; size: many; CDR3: CSVVPPGGSYNEQFF; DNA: TGCAGCGTTGTACCGCCGGGAGGTTCCTACAATGAGCAGTTCTTC
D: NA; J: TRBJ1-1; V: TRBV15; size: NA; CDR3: CATRVMGDPEAFF; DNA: TGTGCCACCAGGGTGATGGGGGACCCCGAAGCTTTCTTT
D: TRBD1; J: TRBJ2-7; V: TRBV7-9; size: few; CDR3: CASSLGQGSRYEQYF; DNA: TGTGCCAGCAGCCTCGGACAGGGATCACGCTACGAGCAGTACTTC
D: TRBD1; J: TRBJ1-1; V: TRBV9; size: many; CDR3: CASSAGTGGAFF; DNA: TGTGCCAGCAGCGCAGGGACAGGAGGAGCTTTCTTT
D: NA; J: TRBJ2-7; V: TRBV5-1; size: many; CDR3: CASSLEGVRLYEQYF; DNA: TGCGCCAGCAGCTTGGAGGGGGTTAGGCTCTACGAGCAGTACTTC
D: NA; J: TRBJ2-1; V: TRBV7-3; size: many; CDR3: CASSSPGRGPYNEQFF; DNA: TGTGCCAGCAGCTCCCCTGGGCGGGGGCCGTACAATGAGCAGTTCTTC
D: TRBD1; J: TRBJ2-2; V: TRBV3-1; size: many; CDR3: CASSQAAVWTGRRTGELFF; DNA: TGTGCCAGCAGCCAAGCAGCCGTTTGGACAGGGAGGCGGACCGGGGAGCTGTTTTTT
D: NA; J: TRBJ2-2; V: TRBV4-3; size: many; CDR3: CASSQVSESGELFF; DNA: TGCGCCAGCAGCCAAGTTTCGGAGTCCGGGGAGCTGTTTTTT
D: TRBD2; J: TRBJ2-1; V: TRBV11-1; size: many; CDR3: CASSWTSGEANEQFF; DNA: TGTGCCAGCAGTTGGACTAGCGGAGAGGCGAATGAGCAGTTCTTC
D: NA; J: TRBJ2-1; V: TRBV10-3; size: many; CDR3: CAISPGGHNEQFF; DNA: TGTGCCATCAGCCCTGGGGGACACAATGAGCAGTTCTTC
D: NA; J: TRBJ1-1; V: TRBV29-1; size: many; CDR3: CSITQGPTEAFF; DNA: TGCAGTATCACACAGGGACCGACTGAAGCTTTCTTT
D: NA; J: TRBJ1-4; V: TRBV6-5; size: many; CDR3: CASSYTPANEKLFF; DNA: TGTGCCAGCAGTTATACTCCGGCTAATGAAAAACTGTTTTTT
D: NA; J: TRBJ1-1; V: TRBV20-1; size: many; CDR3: CSARDQGGGTEAFF; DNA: TGCAGTGCTAGAGATCAAGGGGGAGGAACTGAAGCTTTCTTT
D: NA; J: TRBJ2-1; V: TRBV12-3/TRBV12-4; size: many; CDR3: CASRGVRYNEQFF; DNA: TGTGCCAGCAGAGGTGTCAGATACAATGAGCAGTTCTTC
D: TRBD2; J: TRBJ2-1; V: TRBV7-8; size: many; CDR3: CASSSTRGGSPYNEQFF; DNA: TGTGCCAGCAGCTCCACTAGGGGCGGGAGCCCTTACAATGAGCAGTTCTTC
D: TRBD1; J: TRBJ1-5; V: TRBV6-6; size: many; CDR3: CASSLDREGNQPQHF; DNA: TGTGCCAGCAGTTTGGACAGGGAAGGTAATCAGCCCCAGCATTTT